The rows below give T cell receptor beta chains drawn from one sample of a study of post-analysis software for immune sequencing data. Each CDR3 protein gets one entry after TCRdb re-called the PCR reads with MiXCR. The data contain roughly 700,000 distinct CDR3 sequences, about 32% of them singletons. Sequencing was done on a sample of blood. The receptors were gathered from a girl between 10 and 17 years old with multiple sclerosis. The conserved cysteine and the conserved F or W are not part of the CDR3 here.

15 TRBV18 ASSPGVGLATPFEQF
14 TRBV7-2 ASSPLGRVDTDTQY
14 TRBV12-3/TRBV12-4 ASSFVQSSYNSPLH
12 TRBV7-2 ASSSPWANTEAF
13 TRBV12-3/TRBV12-4 ASSSEGGQADTQY
14 TRBV5-5 ASSYGVQGVASPLH
14 TRBV6-5 ASSPEGGPYYNEQF
13 TRBV20-1 SARDLGQPNTEAF
13 TRBV4-3 ASSHAYYSYNEQF
12 TRBV18 ASSPPQGYNEQF
13 TRBV10-3 AIRNGTAGEGYYT